This T cell receptor (beta chain) was obtained from a study of vaccination and CD4 T cells after COVID-19. Worth noting for this clonotype: Antigen: not known.

Sequenced with the Oncomine TCR Beta short-read assay was DNA taken from cultured CD4+ T cells. TCRdb analysed the PCR reads with MiXCR anew, one entry per CDR3 protein. The sample has around 15,000 distinct CDR3 sequences; less than 60% are singletons. The treatment is: roughly ten-day PBMC culture with coronavirus spike peptide pools or control peptides (ViraFEST assay). Every positive PCR date fell between March and December 2020, earlier than the US Alpha, Beta and Delta variants. CDR1 is MGHRA and CDR2 is YSYEKL in the germline V gene. CDR3 length: 16 amino acids. Trimming pared 1 base from V and 6 bases from J, leaving 16 bases between.

Sequencing input: CD4+ T cells from blood, cultured in vitro. The J gene is TRBJ2-1, the V gene TRBV4-1; D may be TRBD1 (5 bases). The sequence came from a human donor who had recovered from COVID-19. This CDR3 is CASSQVSQPGRNEQFF. CDR3 DNA: TGCGCCAGCAGCCAAGTAAGCCAGCCAGGGCGCAATGAGCAGTTCTTC.